This T cell receptor (beta chain) was retrieved from a study of blood T cell repertoires in COVID-19. Looking at the study overall: Samples came from the United States, Italy and Spain, spanning acute and convalescent COVID-19. From T cells, B-cell-depleted T cells, or PBMCs came the material, which was cDNA or gDNA.

This clone has only a few counts. Authors' data handling: Amplification of reference gene primers was used by the study to estimate nucleated cell counts. Only in-frame clones appear in the TCRdb table, and some are missing; sequencing was by immunoSEQ multiplex PCR. The V and J calls and clone size are taken from that table; D and trimming were inferred from the DNA. The sample lists roughly 250,000 clones; 82% were seen once. Material for sequencing was peripheral blood. This sequence was found in a woman aged 70 to 79 with acute or convalescent COVID-19.

The CDR3 loop is CASSEALATSPSEEEQFF. DNA for the CDR3: TGTGCCAGCAGTGAAGCACTTGCGACTAGCCCCTCTGAGGAGGAGCAGTTCTTC. The V gene is TRBV2, the J gene TRBJ2-1, with 7 bases aligning to TRBD2. The CDR3 spans 18 residues. Germline CDR1 SNHLY, CDR2 FYNNEI. V was clipped by 0 bases and J by 10 bases; unmatched bases: 18.